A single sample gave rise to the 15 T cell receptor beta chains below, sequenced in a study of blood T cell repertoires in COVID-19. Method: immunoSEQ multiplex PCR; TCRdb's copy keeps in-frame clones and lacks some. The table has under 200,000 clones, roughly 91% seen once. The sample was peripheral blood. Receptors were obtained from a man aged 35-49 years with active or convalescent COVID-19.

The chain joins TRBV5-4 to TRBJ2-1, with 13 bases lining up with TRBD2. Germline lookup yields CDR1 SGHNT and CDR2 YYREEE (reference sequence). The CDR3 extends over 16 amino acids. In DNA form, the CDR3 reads TGTGCAAGTAGCCGGACTAGCGGGAGCCTGGGGAATGAGCAGTTCTTC. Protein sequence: CASSRTSGSLGNEQFF.

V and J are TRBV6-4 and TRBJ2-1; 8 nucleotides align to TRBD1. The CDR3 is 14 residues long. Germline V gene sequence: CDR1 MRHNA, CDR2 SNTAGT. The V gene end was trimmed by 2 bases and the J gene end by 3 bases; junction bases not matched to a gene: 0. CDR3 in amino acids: CASSDGQGYNEQFF. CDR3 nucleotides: TGTGCCAGCAGTGACGGACAGGGCTACAATGAGCAGTTCTTC.

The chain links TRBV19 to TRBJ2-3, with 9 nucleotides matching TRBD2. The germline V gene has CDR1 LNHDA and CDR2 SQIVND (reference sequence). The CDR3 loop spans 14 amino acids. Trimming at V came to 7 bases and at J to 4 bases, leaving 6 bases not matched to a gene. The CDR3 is CASTTVAGADTQYF. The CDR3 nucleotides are TGTGCCAGTACGACGGTAGCGGGAGCAGATACGCAGTATTTT.

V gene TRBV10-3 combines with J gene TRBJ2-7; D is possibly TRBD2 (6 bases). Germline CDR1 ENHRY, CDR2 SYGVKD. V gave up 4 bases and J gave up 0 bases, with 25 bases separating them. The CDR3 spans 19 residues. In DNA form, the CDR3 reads TGTGCCATCAGTGCCAAGGAGGGAGCGGCCCGGAGGAGCTCCTACGAGCAGTACTTC. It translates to CAISAKEGAARRSSYEQYF.

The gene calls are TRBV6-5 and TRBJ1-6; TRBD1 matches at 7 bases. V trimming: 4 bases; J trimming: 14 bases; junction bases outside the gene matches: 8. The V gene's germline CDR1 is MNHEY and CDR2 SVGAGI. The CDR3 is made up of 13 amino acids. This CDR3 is CASSSSPGGTLHF. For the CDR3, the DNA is TGTGCCAGCAGTTCTAGTCCAGGGGGAACCCTCCACTTT.

CDR3 DNA sequence: TGTGCCAGCAGCGTCACCGGGACAGGGGCCTACGAGCAGTACTTC. This sequence encodes CASSVTGTGAYEQYF. The chain couples TRBV7-2 to TRBJ2-7; TRBD1 matches 10 bases. The CDR3 length is 15 residues. The germline CDR1 and CDR2 sequences are SGHTA and FQGNSA. The ends lost 5 bases at V and 2 bases at J; junction bases unmatched: 6.

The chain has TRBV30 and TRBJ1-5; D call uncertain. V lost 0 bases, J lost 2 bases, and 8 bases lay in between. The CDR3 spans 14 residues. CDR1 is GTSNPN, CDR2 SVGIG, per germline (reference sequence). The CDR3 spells CAWSVRGGNQPQHF. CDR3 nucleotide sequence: TGTGCCTGGAGTGTACGGGGTGGCAATCAGCCCCAGCATTTT.

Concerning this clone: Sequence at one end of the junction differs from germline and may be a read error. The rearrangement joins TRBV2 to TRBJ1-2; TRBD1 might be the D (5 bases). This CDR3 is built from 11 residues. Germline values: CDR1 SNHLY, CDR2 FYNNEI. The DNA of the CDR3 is TGTGCCAGCAGTGATGGGGCAGCCACGAACTTC. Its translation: CASSDGAATNF.

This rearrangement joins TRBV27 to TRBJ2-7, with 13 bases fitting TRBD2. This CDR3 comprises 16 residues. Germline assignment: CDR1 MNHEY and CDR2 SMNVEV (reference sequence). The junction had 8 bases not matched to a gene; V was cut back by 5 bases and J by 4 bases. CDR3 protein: CASSSWTSGRGYEQYF. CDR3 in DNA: TGTGCCAGCAGTAGTTGGACTAGCGGGAGAGGGTACGAGCAGTACTTC.

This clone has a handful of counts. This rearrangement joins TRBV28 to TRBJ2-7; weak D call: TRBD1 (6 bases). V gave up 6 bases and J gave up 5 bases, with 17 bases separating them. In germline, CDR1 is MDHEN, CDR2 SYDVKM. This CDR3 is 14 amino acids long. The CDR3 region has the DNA TGTGCCAGCAGCCTCATTACAGGGTTCCACGAGCAGTACTTC. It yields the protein CASSLITGFHEQYF. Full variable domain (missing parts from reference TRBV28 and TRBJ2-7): DVKVTQSSRYLVKRTGEKVFLECVQDMDHENMFWYRQDPGLGLRLIYFSYDVKMKEKGDIPEGYSVSREKKERFSLILESASTNQTSMYLCASSLITGFHEQYFGPGTRLTVT.

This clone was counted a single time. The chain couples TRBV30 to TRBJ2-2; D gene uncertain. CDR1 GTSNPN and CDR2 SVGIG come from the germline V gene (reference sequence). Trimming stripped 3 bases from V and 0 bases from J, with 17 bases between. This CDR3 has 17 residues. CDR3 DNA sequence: TGTGCCTGGAGCGTCATACACCCGTTGACGAACACCGGGGAGCTGTTTTTT. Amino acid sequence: CAWSVIHPLTNTGELFF.

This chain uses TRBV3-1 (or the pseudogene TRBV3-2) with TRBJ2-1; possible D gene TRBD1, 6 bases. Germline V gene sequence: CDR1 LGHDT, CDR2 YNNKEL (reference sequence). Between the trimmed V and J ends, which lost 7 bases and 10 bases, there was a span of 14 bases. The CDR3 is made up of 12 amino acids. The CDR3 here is CASKTGGREQFF. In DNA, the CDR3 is TGTGCCAGCAAAACTGGGGGCCGGGAGCAGTTCTTC.

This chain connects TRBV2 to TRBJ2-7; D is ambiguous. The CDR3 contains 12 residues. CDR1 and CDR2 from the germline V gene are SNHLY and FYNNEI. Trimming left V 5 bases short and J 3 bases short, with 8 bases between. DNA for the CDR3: TGTGCCAGCAGTCCCCAAATCTACGAGCAGTACTTC. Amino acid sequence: CASSPQIYEQYF.

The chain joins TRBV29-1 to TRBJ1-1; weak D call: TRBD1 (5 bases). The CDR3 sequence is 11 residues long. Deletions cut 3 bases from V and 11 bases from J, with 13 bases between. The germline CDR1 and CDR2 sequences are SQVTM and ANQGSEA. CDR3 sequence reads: CSVEGREVAFF. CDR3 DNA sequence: TGCAGCGTTGAGGGGCGGGAAGTGGCTTTCTTT.

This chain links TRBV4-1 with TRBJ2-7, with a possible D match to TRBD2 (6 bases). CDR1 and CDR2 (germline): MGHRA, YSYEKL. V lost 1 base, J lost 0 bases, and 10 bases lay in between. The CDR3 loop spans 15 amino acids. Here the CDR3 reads CASSQVYGSSYEQYF. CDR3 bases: TGCGCCAGCAGCCAAGTATACGGGAGCTCCTACGAGCAGTACTTC.